Described below is a single T cell receptor (beta chain) sequence and its context. This specimen belongs to a study of blood T cell repertoires in COVID-19. Study-level information: Material from acute and convalescent COVID-19 was sourced from the United States, Italy and Spain.

In Seattle, patients joined the study during active infection and were tracked longitudinally. Measured with immunoSEQ multiplex PCR; TCRdb has only the in-frame clones, and not every one. This table holds 300,000 to 350,000 clones, approximately 89% found once. The receptor was isolated from a woman aged 55-75 years with COVID-19, enrolled during active disease. Input material: peripheral blood.

The CDR3 DNA reads TGTGCCAGCAGCCTTGTGGGAGGGGGGTCCACCGGGGAGCTGTTTTTT. Protein product: CASSLVGGGSTGELFF. J is TRBJ2-2 and V is TRBV4-2; D possibly corresponds to TRBD2 (7 bases). There are 16 residues in the CDR3. The germline V gene has CDR1 LGHNA and CDR2 YNFKEQ. V was shortened by 4 bases and J by 4 bases, with 16 bases between the two germline ends.